These 14 T cell receptor beta chains originate from one sample sequenced in a study of Graves' ophthalmopathy and Graves' hyperthyroidism. The TCR beta CDR3 regions underwent amplification from RNA transcripts. HTBI-primed RT-PCR formed the first round, and a multiplex PCR formed the second. TCRdb analysed the multiplex PCR reads with MiXCR anew, one entry per CDR3 protein. The sample holds 900,000 to 1,200,000 distinct CDR3 sequences; 36% are singletons and the top ten take roughly 11%. Source material: peripheral blood or thyroid tissue (not recorded which). Source of these receptors: an adult man with Graves' hyperthyroidism.

This clonotype appeared a single time. The rearrangement uses TRBV29-1 and TRBJ2-5, with D perhaps given as TRBD1 or TRBD2 (5 bases each). Between the trimmed V and J ends, which lost 2 bases and 4 bases, there was a span of 14 bases. This CDR3 spans 14 amino acids. Germline CDR1 SQVTM, CDR2 ANQGSEA. The DNA for the CDR3 is TGCAGCGTTGAAACTAGGGGTCCGGTAGAGACCCAGTACTTC. Its translation: CSVETRGPVETQYF.

In its sample, this clonotype was seen many times. This chain links TRBV20-1 with TRBJ2-7, with D possibly TRBD2 on 6 matching bases. The CDR3 contains 14 residues. Trimming took off 4 bases at V and 4 bases at J, with 17 bases between the two ends. Germline lookup yields CDR1 DFQATT and CDR2 SNEGSKA (reference sequence). The chain's CDR3 is CSAMGGFGDYEQYF. The CDR3 DNA is TGCAGTGCTATGGGGGGATTTGGGGATTACGAGCAGTACTTC.

This clonotype was detected ten times or more. The chain carries TRBV7-8 and TRBJ1-4; 8 nucleotides line up with TRBD1. Unmatched junction bases numbered 13, after V lost 5 bases and J lost 8 bases. The CDR3 contains 16 residues. Germline V gene sequence: CDR1 SGHVS, CDR2 FQNEAQ. The CDR3 spells CASSLQRQGAGEKLFF. CDR3 sequence (DNA): TGTGCCAGCAGCCTCCAACGCCAGGGGGCGGGGGAAAAACTGTTTTTT.

V usage is TRBV14 and J usage is TRBJ1-4, with a tentative D call TRBD1 (5 bases). Germline lookup yields CDR1 SGHDN and CDR2 FVKESK. The CDR3 contains 16 residues. V was trimmed by 1 base and J by 7 bases, leaving 16 bases between them. The chain's CDR3 is CASSQAQGGLGEKLFF. The CDR3 nucleotides are TGTGCCAGCAGCCAAGCCCAGGGAGGGTTGGGTGAAAAACTGTTTTTT.

On this clonotype itself: One junction end disagrees with the germline gene, perhaps due to a read error. The V gene is TRBV7-2, the J gene TRBJ2-7; perhaps TRBD1 as D (5 bases). Germline CDR1 is SGHTA and CDR2 is FQGNSA. This CDR3 has 13 residues. The CDR3 sequence: CAGSQGARYEQYF. CDR3 nucleotides: TGTGCCGGCAGCCAAGGGGCCCGTTACGAGCAGTACTTC.

This clonotype was seen a handful of times. The chain carries TRBV25-1 and TRBJ2-2; no clear D gene. Trimming left V 6 bases short and J 1 base short, with 9 bases between. Germline V gene data show CDR1 as MGHDK and CDR2 as SYGVNS. The CDR3 totals 14 residues. CDR3: CASRWAENTGELFF. The CDR3 DNA reads as TGTGCCAGCAGATGGGCGGAGAACACCGGGGAGCTGTTTTTT.

There are a few counts of this clonotype. This sequence joins TRBV3-1 and TRBJ1-2; perhaps TRBD1 as D (6 bases). The CDR3 spans 16 residues. Germline lookup yields CDR1 LGHDT and CDR2 YNNKEL (reference sequence). The germline V and J ends were trimmed by 5 bases and 5 bases, with 21 bases remaining between them. CDR3: CASSFNVPRGKYGYTF. The CDR3 DNA sequence: TGTGCCAGCAGCTTTAACGTTCCGAGGGGGAAGTATGGCTACACCTTC.

J is TRBJ2-7 and V is TRBV10-3; D remains unclear. The CDR3 contains 12 residues. Looked up from germline, CDR1 is ENHRY and CDR2 is SYGVKD. Trimming removed 5 bases from V and 3 bases from J, with 8 bases in between. In DNA form, the CDR3 reads TGTGCCATCAGTTTGGGCGACTACGAGCAGTACTTC. It is translated as CAISLGDYEQYF.

This clonotype showed up just once. This sequence joins TRBV29-1 and TRBJ2-6, with D perhaps being TRBD1 or TRBD2 (5 bases each). The CDR3 consists of 15 residues. CDR1 and CDR2 (germline): SQVTM, ANQGSEA. Trimming took off 3 bases at V and 4 bases at J, with 13 bases between the two ends. The CDR3 protein is CSVDQGESGANVLTF. In DNA form, the CDR3 reads TGCAGCGTTGATCAGGGAGAGTCCGGGGCCAACGTCCTGACTTTC. The full variable domain, completed using reference TRBV29-1 and TRBJ2-6, is SAVISQKPSRDICQRGTSLTIQCQVDSQVTMMFWYRQQPGQSLTLIATANQGSEATYESGFVIDKFPISRPNLTFSTLTVSNMSPEDSSIYLCSVDQGESGANVLTFGAGSRLTVL.

Notes on this clonotype: A read error may explain this, as a much larger clone is one base away. This chain joins TRBV12-3 or TRBV12-4 and TRBJ1-2, with 7 bases lining up with TRBD1. J was trimmed by 4 bases and V by 2 bases; bases with no gene match: 13. The CDR3 totals 17 residues. The CDR3 coding sequence is TGTGCCAGCAGTTTATGGCCCGGGACAGACGGTTCCTATGGCTACACCTTC. Amino acid sequence: CASSLWPGTDGSYGYTF.

The chain links TRBV10-2 to TRBJ2-2; TRBD2 agrees at 11 bases. The germline CDR1 and CDR2 sequences are WSHSY and SAAADI. This CDR3 region has 21 residues. V shed 7 bases, J shed 2 bases, and the junction held 21 bases outside the gene matches. The CDR3 DNA follows: TGCGCCAGCATCCTACTGGGGGAGACTAGCGGGAAAGGTCTAAACACCGGGGAGCTGTTTTTT. As protein: CASILLGETSGKGLNTGELFF.

The rearrangement links TRBV18 to TRBJ2-5; D is unresolved. Germline CDR1 and CDR2: KGHSH and LQKENI. V lost 6 bases and J lost 1, with 15 bases in between. The CDR3 has 15 residues. CDR3 region: CASSPLLAVQETQYF. The CDR3 DNA reads TGTGCCAGCTCCCCCCTCCTCGCCGTCCAAGAGACCCAGTACTTC.

The CDR3 bases are TGTGCCAGCAGCCCCCGTGGGACGGAGTTCTACGAGCAGTACTTC. Translation: CASSPRGTEFYEQYF. The V call is TRBV5-5, the J call TRBJ2-7; either TRBD1 or TRBD2 may fit D (5 bases each). This CDR3 contains 15 residues. Germline V gene data show CDR1 as SGHKS and CDR2 as YYEKEE (reference sequence). V dropped 4 bases and J dropped 3 bases, with 17 bases sitting between them.

This clonotype was seen at least ten times. The chain joins TRBV7-8 to TRBJ2-5; tentative D call: TRBD1 (5 bases). Germline values: CDR1 SGHVS, CDR2 FQNEAQ. Trimming took 5 bases from V and 1 from J, leaving 17 bases between them. The CDR3 covers 16 residues. In nucleotides, the CDR3 is TGTGCCAGCAGCACATACGCCGTGGGGCCCCAAGAGACCCAGTACTTC. It translates to CASSTYAVGPQETQYF.